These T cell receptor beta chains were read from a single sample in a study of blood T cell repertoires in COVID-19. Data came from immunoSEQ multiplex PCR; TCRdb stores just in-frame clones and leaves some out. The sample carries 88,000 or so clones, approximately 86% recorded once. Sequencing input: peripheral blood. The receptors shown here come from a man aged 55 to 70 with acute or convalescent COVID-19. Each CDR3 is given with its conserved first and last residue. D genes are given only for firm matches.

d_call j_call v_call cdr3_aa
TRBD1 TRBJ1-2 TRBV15 CATSSRTGQGYTF
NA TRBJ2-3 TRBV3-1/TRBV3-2 CASSQGGGASDTQYF
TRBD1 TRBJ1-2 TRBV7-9 CASGLTGDGGYTF
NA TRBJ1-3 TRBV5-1 CASSFESGAGNTIYF
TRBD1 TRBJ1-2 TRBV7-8 CASSLLGQGASNYGYTF
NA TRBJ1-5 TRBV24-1 CATSEDSDQPQHF
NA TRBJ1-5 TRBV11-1 CASSLSSSGQPQHF
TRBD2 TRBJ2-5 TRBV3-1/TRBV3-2 CASSQDGLAGETQYF
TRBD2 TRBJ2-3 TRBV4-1 CASSQVPSGGASDTQYF
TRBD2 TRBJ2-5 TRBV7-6 CASSKVGLAVQETQYF
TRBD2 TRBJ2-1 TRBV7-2 CASSSPGLAGKYYNEQFF
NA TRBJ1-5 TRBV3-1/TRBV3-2 CASSQRGSQPQHF
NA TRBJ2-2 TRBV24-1 CATSGTGKIGELFF
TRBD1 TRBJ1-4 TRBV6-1 CASSEALFNIGGREKLFF
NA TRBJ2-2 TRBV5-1 CASSLVAGGSGELFF
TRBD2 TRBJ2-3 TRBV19 CASTASGGTDTQYF
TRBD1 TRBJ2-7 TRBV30 CAWRSRTGGYEQYF
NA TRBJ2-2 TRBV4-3 CASSQDSAGVNSLFF
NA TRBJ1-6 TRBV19 CASRERPYNSPLHF
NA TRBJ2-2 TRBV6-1 CASSERRVGNTGELFF
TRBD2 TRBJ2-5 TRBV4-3 CASSQGLAGVETQYF
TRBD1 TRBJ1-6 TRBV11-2 CASSWGTGRNSPLHF
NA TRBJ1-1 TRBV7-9 CASSTRVNQNTEAFF
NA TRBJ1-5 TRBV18 CASSPSIGDSNQPQHF
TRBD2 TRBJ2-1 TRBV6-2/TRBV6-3 CASSYGLAGGRYEQFF
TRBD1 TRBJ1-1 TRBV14 CASSQTGEVTEAFF
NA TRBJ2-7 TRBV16 CASSHRVGGFDEQYF
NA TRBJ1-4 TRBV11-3 CASSLGGGPNEKLFF